This entry lists 23 T cell receptor beta chains sequenced from one sample in a study of metastatic and nonmetastatic thyroid tumors. TCRdb re-analyzed the PCR reads through MiXCR. There are some 21,000 clones in the sample; approximately 20% occur only once, and more than 20% lies in the top ten. Among the patients, none had received any treatment before thyroid surgery. The specimen sequenced was blood. Receptors were obtained from a male donor with papillary thyroid cancer or a benign thyroid nodule (not recorded which). Some clones in this sample may be carry-over from other donors' samples.

Worth noting for this clone: One junction end does not reproduce the germline sequence, and a read error may be involved. The chain recombines TRBV5-1 with TRBJ2-7; 9 nucleotides align to TRBD2. Germline lookup yields CDR1 SGHRS and CDR2 YFSETQ. The CDR3 extends over 18 amino acids. In nucleotides, the CDR3 is TGCGCCAGCATCTTGACCTCGTCTAGGAGCGGGGGGAACTACGAGCAGTACTTC. Amino acid sequence: CASILTSSRSGGNYEQYF.

The rearrangement joins TRBV7-9 to TRBJ1-2, with a weak D call TRBD1 (5 bases). Germline CDR1 SEHNR, CDR2 FQNEAQ (reference sequence). This CDR3 contains 13 residues. With 8 bases removed from V and 8 bases from J, the gap between germline ends came to 18 bases. In nucleotides, the CDR3 is TGTGCCAGCCACTCCGGGGGAAGATCCGGCTACACCTTC. It yields the protein CASHSGGRSGYTF.

J is TRBJ2-3 and V is TRBV10-1; D possibly corresponds to TRBD2 (6 bases). Germline-derived CDR1 and CDR2 are WNHNN and SYGVQD (reference sequence). The CDR3 runs to 14 residues. CDR3 region: CTSSVRVFADTQYF. As DNA, the CDR3 is TGCACTAGCTCGGTCAGGGTATTCGCAGATACGCAGTATTTT.

This clone was observed at least ten times. J is TRBJ2-1 and V is TRBV24-1, with TRBD2 matching 10 bases. Germline CDR1 KGHDR, CDR2 SFDVKD. The CDR3 covers 15 residues. Trimming cost V 4 bases and J 10 bases; bases outside gene matches: 9. The CDR3 DNA sequence: TGTGCCACCAGTGAATCACTGCGGACTAGCGGCGAGCAGTTCTTC. This sequence encodes CATSESLRTSGEQFF.

The genes are TRBV11-2 and TRBJ1-1; tentatively, D is TRBD1 (6 bases). Between the trimmed V and J ends, which lost 4 bases and 1 base, there was a span of 13 bases. Germline V gene lookup returns CDR1 SGHAT and CDR2 FQNNGV. This CDR3 contains 15 residues. CDR3 sequence (DNA): TGTGCCAGCAGCTCACGGGGGGCGGGGAACACTGAAGCTTTCTTT. It translates to CASSSRGAGNTEAFF.

This clone was picked up many times. The chain is built from TRBV18 and TRBJ1-3; D unclear. Germline CDR1 reads KGHSH; CDR2 reads LQKENI. V was clipped by 6 bases and J by 4 bases, with 10 bases between them. The CDR3 runs 13 residues. CDR3 sequence (DNA): TGTGCCAGCTCTCCTGTAACCGGAAACACCATATATTTT. Amino acid sequence: CASSPVTGNTIYF.

By share of the sample, this clone is medium-sized (0.01 to 0.1%). The chain joins TRBV19 to TRBJ2-5, with D hard to call. Per the germline V gene, CDR1 is LNHDA and CDR2 is SQIVND (reference sequence). V lost 3 bases, J lost 1 base, and 6 bases lay in between. The length of the CDR3 is 13 residues. Written as DNA, the CDR3 is TGTGCCAGTAGTATTTTGATCCAAGAGACCCAGTACTTC. It specifies CASSILIQETQYF.

This clone came up many times. The CDR3 spells CASTLVPGLATNEKLFF. The DNA for the CDR3 is TGTGCCAGCACATTGGTCCCGGGATTGGCAACTAATGAAAAACTGTTTTTT. The chain couples TRBV6-1 to TRBJ1-4; unclear D gene. Germline CDR1 is MNHNS and CDR2 is SASEGT. V was cut by 7 bases and J by 0 bases, with 18 bases left in between. The CDR3 covers 17 residues.

This clone has at least ten counts. The V call is TRBV5-1, the J call TRBJ2-5, with 8 nucleotides matching TRBD2. The junction had 3 bases not matched to a gene; V was cut back by 0 bases and J by 5 bases. CDR1 is SGHRS, CDR2 YFSETQ, per germline. The CDR3 spans 14 residues. Here the CDR3 DNA reads TGCGCCAGCAGCTTGGCTGGCGGGAGGGAGACCCAGTACTTC. This sequence encodes CASSLAGGRETQYF.

This clone was seen repeatedly, ten times or more. The chain joins TRBV7-8 to TRBJ2-6, with D perhaps TRBD2 (6 bases). The CDR3 loop spans 18 amino acids. Germline V gene sequence: CDR1 SGHVS, CDR2 FQNEAQ. V dropped 7 bases and J dropped 0 bases, with 19 bases sitting between them. The CDR3 DNA reads TGTGCCAGCACCATAAGGGCGGGGTTTCCCTCTGGGGCCAACGTCCTGACTTTC. It yields the protein CASTIRAGFPSGANVLTF.

The chain carries TRBV12-3 or TRBV12-4 and TRBJ2-5, with a possible D match to TRBD2 (7 bases). The CDR3 contains 14 residues. The V end lost 5 bases, the J end lost 5 bases, and 15 bases lay between the germline ends. CDR3 amino acids: CASSRTAGGETQYF. The DNA for the CDR3 is TGTGCCAGCAGTAGGACAGCCGGGGGGGAGACCCAGTACTTC.

This clone is medium-sized. The chain joins TRBV6-1 to TRBJ2-7; TRBD1 agrees at 11 bases. V lost 8 bases, J lost 2 bases, and 5 bases stayed unmatched. The CDR3 contains 14 residues. Per germline, CDR1 MNHNS and CDR2 SASEGT. CDR3 protein: CASLPGQGAYEQYF. CDR3 DNA sequence: TGTGCCAGCCTACCGGGACAGGGGGCCTACGAGCAGTACTTC.

By share, this clone counts as medium-sized. The chain carries TRBV15 and TRBJ2-7; D ambiguous. V gave up 0 bases and J gave up 2 bases, with 14 bases separating them. The CDR3 contains 16 residues. Germline values: CDR1 LNHNV, CDR2 YYDKDF (reference sequence). CDR3 nucleotides: TGTGCCACCAGCAGAGAACACGGCCCTGGGACCTACGAGCAGTACTTC. Amino acid sequence: CATSREHGPGTYEQYF.

This chain links TRBV18 with TRBJ1-5; no definite D call. This CDR3 has 14 residues. CDR1 and CDR2 (germline): KGHSH, LQKENI. V was trimmed by 5 bases and J by 7 bases, leaving 15 bases between them. CDR3 loop: CASSALTDLQPQHF. In nucleotides, the CDR3 is TGTGCCAGCTCAGCCCTGACGGACCTCCAGCCCCAGCATTTT.

This clone was recorded many times. The CDR3 nucleotides read TGCGCCAGCAGCCAAGCAGGGACAGGGGGCGAAGATACGCAGTATTTT. As protein: CASSQAGTGGEDTQYF. The rearrangement links TRBV4-1 to TRBJ2-3; 12 positions agree with TRBD1. From germline, CDR1 is MGHRA and CDR2 YSYEKL. V lost 1 base and J lost 5; bases outside the gene matches: 4. CDR3 length equals 16 residues.

By proportion, this clone is medium-sized. The chain is built from TRBV28 and TRBJ1-3; D ambiguous. The CDR3 is made up of 13 amino acids. V was clipped by 5 bases and J by 0 bases, with 5 bases between them. Germline-derived CDR1 and CDR2 are MDHEN and SYDVKM. CDR3 nucleotides: TGTGCCAGCAGTGGGAACTCTGGAAACACCATATATTTT. Its translation: CASSGNSGNTIYF. Using reference TRBV28 and TRBJ1-3 for the parts outside the CDR3, the full variable domain is DVKVTQSSRYLVKRTGEKVFLECVQDMDHENMFWYRQDPGLGLRLIYFSYDVKMKEKGDIPEGYSVSREKKERFSLILESASTNQTSMYLCASSGNSGNTIYFGEGSWLTVV.

Ten or more counts support this clone. This rearrangement joins TRBV10-3 to TRBJ1-5; the match to TRBD1 covers 9 bases. Germline CDR1 reads ENHRY; CDR2 reads SYGVKD. CDR3 size: 14 residues. The V and J ends lost 10 bases and 4 bases, in that order; junction bases with no gene match: 8. CDR3: CATADRGMNQPQHF. CDR3 nucleotide sequence: TGTGCCACAGCGGACAGGGGAATGAATCAGCCCCAGCATTTT.

Ten or more counts support this clone. This chain connects TRBV27 to TRBJ2-5, with D perhaps given as TRBD1 or TRBD2 (6 bases each). Germline-derived CDR1 and CDR2 are MNHEY and SMNVEV (reference sequence). V was clipped by 4 bases and J by 5 bases, with 29 bases between them. The CDR3 consists of 19 residues. CDR3 in amino acids: CASSYRAGGGFPLRETQYF. The CDR3 nucleotides are TGTGCCAGCAGTTACAGGGCCGGCGGAGGGTTCCCCTTGCGGGAGACCCAGTACTTC.

The chain links TRBV28 to TRBJ2-7, with D unresolved. This CDR3 has 12 residues. Germline V gene sequence: CDR1 MDHEN, CDR2 SYDVKM. The DNA for the CDR3 is TGTGCTACCGGGTCATTTATCTACGAGCAGTACTTC. Translation gives CATGSFIYEQYF.

The chain couples TRBV30 to TRBJ1-3; TRBD1 agrees at 10 bases. V lost 5 bases and J lost 5; bases outside the gene matches: 15. The germline V gene has CDR1 GTSNPN and CDR2 SVGIG (reference sequence). CDR3 length: 17 amino acids. DNA for the CDR3: TGTGCCTGGGCCTGGGACAGGGGCTTGTCGGGAAGAAACACCATATATTTT. It is translated as CAWAWDRGLSGRNTIYF. The full variable domain, in which reference TRBV30 and TRBJ1-3 provide the parts outside the CDR3, is SQTIHQWPATLVQPVGSPLSLECTVEGTSNPNLYWYRQAAGRGLQLLFYSVGIGQISSEVPQNLSASRPQDRQFILSSKKLLLSDSGFYLCAWAWDRGLSGRNTIYFGEGSWLTVV.

The genes are TRBV20-1 and TRBJ2-5; possibly TRBD1 for D (5 bases). The CDR3 totals 16 residues. V was pared by 0 bases and J by 0 bases, with 14 bases between. Germline CDR1 and CDR2: DFQATT and SNEGSKA (reference sequence). The chain's CDR3 is CSARDADTEYQETQYF. In DNA form, the CDR3 reads TGCAGTGCTAGAGATGCGGACACGGAGTACCAAGAGACCCAGTACTTC.

This clone showed up many times. The chain recombines TRBV19 with TRBJ1-5, with D unresolved. Germline CDR1 and CDR2: LNHDA and SQIVND (reference sequence). Trimming stripped 1 base from V and 4 bases from J, with 26 bases between. The CDR3 has 20 amino acids. The CDR3 here is CASSIGYERRGDVPNQPQHF. CDR3 in DNA: TGTGCCAGTAGTATAGGATACGAACGCCGCGGAGATGTTCCGAATCAGCCCCAGCATTTT.

In its sample, this clone was seen many times. The V and J genes are TRBV3-1 and TRBJ1-6; the D gene is possibly TRBD1 (6 bases). The germline V gene encodes CDR1 LGHDT and CDR2 YNNKEL (reference sequence). V was trimmed by 3 bases and J by 8 bases, leaving 8 bases between them. There are 13 residues in the CDR3. Here the CDR3 reads CASSHPGDSPLHF. CDR3 coding DNA: TGTGCCAGCAGCCACCCAGGGGATTCACCCCTCCACTTT.